The rows below give T cell receptor beta chains drawn from one sample of a study of cytomegalovirus exposure and HLA in healthy donors. Only in-frame clones appear in the TCRdb table, and some are missing; sequencing was by immunoSEQ multiplex PCR. The table has about 190,000 clones, about 77% seen once. Sequencing input: PBMCs. These receptors were obtained from a woman aged 30 to 39 in good health and CMV-seropositive. The CDR3 runs from the conserved cysteine through the conserved F or W. The order of the fields is CDR3 DNA, CDR3 protein, CDR3 length, clone size, V gene, J gene, D gene. D genes are given only for firm matches. Size is stated for part of the rows, as once, few or many counts, or as a class when the clone is expanded.

TGTGCCAGCAGCGGGCCCGGGACAGAGTTCACAGATACGCAGTATTTT	CASSGPGTEFTDTQYF	16	.	TRBV7-9	TRBJ2-3	TRBD1
TGTGCCATCAGCCAGGGACACAATGAAAAACTGTTTTTT	CAISQGHNEKLFF	13	.	TRBV10-3	TRBJ1-4	.
TGTGCCACCAGCAGAGGGACTAGCGAACCCCAAGAGACCCAGTACTTC	CATSRGTSEPQETQYF	16	.	TRBV15	TRBJ2-5	TRBD2
TGCGCCAGCAGCCAATCCGGACAGGGGCTATATGGCTACACCTTC	CASSQSGQGLYGYTF	15	.	TRBV4-3	TRBJ1-2	TRBD1
TGTGCCAGCAGCTTATCAGGGGACACTGAAGCCTTCTTT	CASSLSGDTEAFF	13	.	TRBV11-2	TRBJ1-1	.
TGCAGCGGCGCTGCAGGGGGCAACTATGGCTACACCTTC	CSGAAGGNYGYTF	13	.	TRBV29-1	TRBJ1-2	TRBD1
TGCGCCAGCAGCCAAAGGGTCCCTCACAGGGGATTGAACACTGAAGCTTTCTTT	CASSQRVPHRGLNTEAFF	18	few	TRBV4-3	TRBJ1-1	TRBD1
TGTGCCAGCAGCTTACTTCCACAGGGGGCCTTTGGAAACACCATATATTTT	CASSLLPQGAFGNTIYF	17	.	TRBV7-8	TRBJ1-3	TRBD1
TGTGCCAGCAGCCTCAGGGGAACGAGGAACACTGAAGCTTTCTTT	CASSLRGTRNTEAFF	15	.	TRBV7-8	TRBJ1-1	.
TGTGCCAGCAGGTACTCCGGAGGAGGAGGCTACACCTTC	CASRYSGGGGYTF	13	.	TRBV6-5	TRBJ1-2	.
TGTGCCAGCAGCCCTTTCTACACAGATACGCAGTATTTT	CASSPFYTDTQYF	13	once	TRBV7-2	TRBJ2-3	.
TGTGCCAGCTCACTAACGACTAGCGGGGGGGCATCCTACAATGAGCAGTTCTTC	CASSLTTSGGASYNEQFF	18	.	TRBV18	TRBJ2-1	TRBD2
TGCGCCAGCAGGCCGCCACTAGCGGGGGTCTACGAGCAGTACTTC	CASRPPLAGVYEQYF	15	.	TRBV10-1	TRBJ2-7	TRBD2
TGCGCCAGCAGCGGCGGAGGACAGGGAATCACTGAAGCTTTCTTT	CASSGGGQGITEAFF	15	few	TRBV5-1	TRBJ1-1	TRBD1
TGCGCCAGCAGCCAGTTAATTAGCTCCTATAATTCACCCCTCCACTTT	CASSQLISSYNSPLHF	16	.	TRBV4-1	TRBJ1-6	.
TGTGCCAGCAGCGTGGACAGGGAAAGGTACCAAGAGACCCAGTACTTC	CASSVDRERYQETQYF	16	.	TRBV9	TRBJ2-5	TRBD1
TGTGCCAGCAGCCAAGGACAGGGTGAGGTTGAAAAACTGTTTTTT	CASSQGQGEVEKLFF	15	.	TRBV4-2	TRBJ1-4	TRBD1
TGCGCCAGCAGCCAAGTCACAGGGGGATTAGGAGGGTCACCCCTCCACTTT	CASSQVTGGLGGSPLHF	17	.	TRBV4-3	TRBJ1-6	TRBD1
TGCGCCAGCAGCTTTTCAGGCGGGGGTGAAAAACTGTTTTTT	CASSFSGGGEKLFF	14	.	TRBV5-1	TRBJ1-4	.
TGTGCCAGCAGCTCCAGGGTCTCAGATACGCAGTATTTT	CASSSRVSDTQYF	13	few	TRBV7-8	TRBJ2-3	.
TGTGCCAGCGGAAACAGGGTACACTATGGCTACACCTTC	CASGNRVHYGYTF	13	few	TRBV27	TRBJ1-2	.
TGTGCCAGCAGTTTATTAGGCGGGGGCAATGGCTACACCTTC	CASSLLGGGNGYTF	14	.	TRBV27	TRBJ1-2	.
TGTGCCAGCAGTGAAGCTTCGCGGGGGGCCAGAGATACGCAGTATTTT	CASSEASRGARDTQYF	16	.	TRBV6-1	TRBJ2-3	TRBD2
TGTGCCAGCAGCCTACCGACAGTGAACACTGAAGCTTTCTTT	CASSLPTVNTEAFF	14	.	TRBV7-9	TRBJ1-1	.
TGTGCCAGCAGCTCCTCGGACAGGGGTCCCGAGCAGTACTTC	CASSSSDRGPEQYF	14	.	TRBV12-1	TRBJ2-7	.
TGTGCCAGTAGTATAGTACTCCCCACTAGCGGGGGGGATTCACGGGTCACAGATACGCAGTATTTT	CASSIVLPTSGGDSRVTDTQYF	22	once	TRBV19	TRBJ2-3	TRBD2
TGTGCCTGGAGTGGAGGAGGAAACACCATATATTTT	CAWSGGGNTIYF	12	.	TRBV30	TRBJ1-3	.
TGTGCCTGGAGTGAGGGACTAGCGGGAGGCCCCTCCTACAATGAGCAGTTCTTC	CAWSEGLAGGPSYNEQFF	18	.	TRBV30	TRBJ2-1	TRBD2
TGTGCCAGCGACCGGACAGGGGTGAACACTGAAGCTTTCTTT	CASDRTGVNTEAFF	14	once	TRBV25-1	TRBJ1-1	TRBD1
TGCGCCAGCAGCTTGGAAGGGGGCTTCACTGAAGCTTTCTTT	CASSLEGGFTEAFF	14	.	TRBV5-1	TRBJ1-1	TRBD1
TGTGCCAGCAGAGTCTTCAACGGACTGCGCTACAATGAGCAGTTCTTC	CASRVFNGLRYNEQFF	16	few	TRBV28	TRBJ2-1	.
TGTGCCAGTAGCCCCCGGACGGAGAGGGAGGAGCAGTACTTC	CASSPRTEREEQYF	14	.	TRBV19	TRBJ2-7	.
TGTGCCTGGAGAGGGGGCAACACCGGGGAGCTGTTTTTT	CAWRGGNTGELFF	13	few	TRBV30	TRBJ2-2	TRBD1
TGTGCCAGCAGGCCACGGACAGCGAGCTCCTACGAGCAGTACTTC	CASRPRTASSYEQYF	15	.	TRBV6-6	TRBJ2-7	.
TGTGCCAGCGCTAGGCCCACAGGGTCTAATGAAAAACTGTTTTTT	CASARPTGSNEKLFF	15	.	TRBV2	TRBJ1-4	.
TGTGCCAGCAGCGCAGGGACAGTCATCTATGGCTACACCTTC	CASSAGTVIYGYTF	14	once	TRBV9	TRBJ1-2	TRBD1
TGTGCCAGCAGCTCTACTCATTCACCCCTCCACTTT	CASSSTHSPLHF	12	.	TRBV7-2	TRBJ1-6	.
TGCGCCAGCAGCCAAGTCGGGGGAAATCAGCCCCAGCATTTT	CASSQVGGNQPQHF	14	.	TRBV4-1	TRBJ1-5	.
TGCGCCAGCAGCCCGGGACAGTCGGATCAGCCCCAGCATTTT	CASSPGQSDQPQHF	14	.	TRBV5-1	TRBJ1-5	TRBD1
TGCGCCAGCAGTGGCTCCGCGGGACTAGCGTGTACCGGGGAGCTGTTTTTT	CASSGSAGLACTGELFF	17	few	TRBV10-1	TRBJ2-2	TRBD2
TGTGCCAGCAGCTTCGATCTCAGGGGAAATTCACCCCTCCACTTT	CASSFDLRGNSPLHF	15	once	TRBV5-4	TRBJ1-6	.
TGTGCCAGCAGTTGGACAGGGGGCCGAATTGGCTACACCTTC	CASSWTGGRIGYTF	14	.	TRBV28	TRBJ1-2	TRBD1